Following are 19 T cell receptor beta chains from one sample sequenced in a study of cytomegalovirus exposure and HLA in healthy donors. Primers included in the PCR were 60 Vbeta and 13 Jbeta primers. Clones were read by immunoSEQ multiplex PCR, and TCRdb kept only the in-frame ones, dropping some. The data show 200,000 to 250,000 clones, around 75% seen once. The specimen was PBMCs. These receptors all stem from a woman in her twenties or thirties in good health and CMV-seronegative.

V usage is TRBV19 and J usage is TRBJ2-1, with 12 positions matching TRBD2. The CDR3 contains 17 residues. Germline V lookup: CDR1 LNHDA, CDR2 SQIVND (reference sequence). Unmatched junction bases numbered 15, after V lost 5 bases and J lost 10 bases. For the CDR3, the DNA is TGTGCCAGTAGTTATTCCCGACTAGCGGGAGTTCTGGTAGAGCAGTTCTTC. It translates to CASSYSRLAGVLVEQFF. Looking up the rest from reference TRBV19 and TRBJ2-1 gives the full variable domain: DGGITQSPKYLFRKEGQNVTLSCEQNLNHDAMYWYRQDPGQGLRLIYYSQIVNDFQKGDIAEGYSVSREKKESFPLTVTSAQKNPTAFYLCASSYSRLAGVLVEQFFGPGTRLTVL.

The CDR3 nucleotides are TGCAGCGTTGAAGTTTCTGGGACTAGCGGGGGACCGGCCTACGAGCAGTACTTC. It encodes CSVEVSGTSGGPAYEQYF. The chain joins TRBV29-1 to TRBJ2-7, with 14 positions matching TRBD2. V trimming: 1 base; J trimming: 2 bases; junction bases outside the gene matches: 10. This CDR3 spans 18 amino acids. Germline CDR1 reads SQVTM; CDR2 reads ANQGSEA.

J is TRBJ2-7 and V is TRBV6-6, with D perhaps matching TRBD1 (5 bases). Per the germline V gene, CDR1 is MNHNY and CDR2 is SVGAGI (reference sequence). The CDR3 is 15 residues long. The V gene lost 6 bases and the J gene lost 4 bases, with 19 bases spanning the gap. The CDR3 loop is CASRIPGSRWYEQYF. The CDR3 DNA reads TGTGCCAGCAGGATTCCAGGGTCCCGGTGGTACGAGCAGTACTTC.

This clone was counted only a few times. The J gene is TRBJ2-2, the V gene TRBV6-1; 9 bases are a match to TRBD1. The germline gives CDR1 MNHNS, CDR2 SASEGT. The length of the CDR3 is 15 residues. Trimming removed 1 base from V and 4 bases from J; junction bases left unmatched: 1. DNA for the CDR3: TGTGCCAGCAGTGAAGGGACAGGGGCCACCGGGGAGCTGTTTTTT. Its protein is CASSEGTGATGELFF.

V and J are TRBV2 and TRBJ1-1; D perhaps matches TRBD1 (6 bases). This CDR3 is built from 13 residues. Trimming shortened V by 5 bases and J by 8 bases, and 15 bases separated the two germline ends. The germline gives CDR1 SNHLY, CDR2 FYNNEI. The CDR3 region is CASSKTQGREAFF. In DNA, the CDR3 is TGTGCCAGCAGTAAGACGCAGGGGAGAGAAGCTTTCTTT. Full variable domain (remainder filled in from reference TRBV2 and TRBJ1-1): EPEVTQTPSHQVTQMGQEVILRCVPISNHLYFYWYRQILGQKVEFLVSFYNNEISEKSEIFDDQFSVERPDGSNFTLKIRSTKLEDSAMYFCASSKTQGREAFFGQGTRLTVV.

CDR3 in amino acids: CASSLARGRSYNEQFF. For the CDR3, the DNA is TGTGCCAGCAGCTTAGCGCGCGGGAGGAGCTACAATGAGCAGTTCTTC. The chain joins TRBV7-6 to TRBJ2-1; 8 positions agree with TRBD2. In germline, CDR1 is SGHVS, CDR2 FNYEAQ. The CDR3 totals 16 residues. Losses at the gene ends were 0 bases for V and 3 bases for J; bases not matched to a gene: 4.

This sequence joins TRBV9 and TRBJ1-4; tentatively, D is TRBD1 (6 bases). This CDR3 has 14 residues. Looked up from germline, CDR1 is SGDLS and CDR2 is YYNGEE. Trimming removed 3 bases at V and 2 bases at J, with 8 bases between. Here the CDR3 DNA reads TGTGCCAGCAGCGCCCAGGGGACTAATGAAAAACTGTTTTTT. Translated, it gives CASSAQGTNEKLFF.

This chain uses TRBV6-6 with TRBJ1-4; 10 bases align to TRBD1. Trimming took 5 bases from V and 5 from J; bases not matched to a gene: 5. This CDR3 contains 15 residues. The germline V gene encodes CDR1 MNHNY and CDR2 SVGAGI (reference sequence). DNA of the CDR3: TGTGCCAGCAGTCAGGGACAGGGGTTAAATGAAAAACTGTTTTTT. This codes for CASSQGQGLNEKLFF.

The chain carries TRBV11-2 and TRBJ1-4; tentative D call: TRBD1 (6 bases). This CDR3 comprises 14 residues. Trimming removed 5 bases at V and 5 bases at J, with 12 bases between. Germline lookup yields CDR1 SGHAT and CDR2 FQNNGV. The CDR3, as DNA: TGTGCCAGCAGCCCACCAGGGGCGAATGAAAAACTGTTTTTT. It specifies CASSPPGANEKLFF.

The table lists this clone with a few counts. The chain employs TRBV19 and TRBJ1-1; D is uncertain. This CDR3 contains 13 residues. CDR1 is LNHDA and CDR2 is SQIVND in the germline V gene (reference sequence). The ends were cut back, 5 bases at V and 0 bases at J, with 7 bases in the middle. CDR3 loop: CASSDSVNTEAFF. As DNA, the CDR3 is TGTGCCAGTAGTGACTCAGTGAACACTGAAGCTTTCTTT.

This clone appeared a few times. The V gene is TRBV25-1, the J gene TRBJ2-7; D is undetermined. Germline loops: CDR1 MGHDK, CDR2 SYGVNS. This CDR3 has 14 residues. Trimming took 0 bases from V and 0 from J, leaving 6 bases between them. The CDR3 is CASSEYTSSYEQYF. The CDR3 DNA reads as TGTGCCAGCAGTGAATATACAAGCTCCTACGAGCAGTACTTC.

This clone appeared a few times. This rearrangement joins TRBV6-1 to TRBJ2-7; TRBD2 matches 10 bases. There are 14 residues in the CDR3. V shed 6 bases and J 3 bases; nucleotides not matched to a gene: 5. Germline assignment: CDR1 MNHNS and CDR2 SASEGT. CDR3 in DNA: TGTGCCAGCAGAAGAACTAGCGGGAACTACGAGCAGTACTTC. Its protein is CASRRTSGNYEQYF.

The chain carries TRBV5-1 and TRBJ1-1; 7 positions match TRBD1. Per germline, CDR1 SGHRS and CDR2 YFSETQ. The length of the CDR3 is 15 residues. V shed 2 bases, J shed 8 bases, and the junction held 12 bases outside the gene matches. The DNA of the CDR3 is TGCGCCAGCAGCTTAAAGAGGGGGCTTTTACAAGAAGCTTTCTTT. Translating gives CASSLKRGLLQEAFF.

The V gene is TRBV10-1, the J gene TRBJ2-3; a possible D gene is TRBD2 (5 bases). Germline CDR1 reads WNHNN; CDR2 reads SYGVQD (reference sequence). Trimming left V 6 bases short and J 8 bases short, with 15 bases between. The CDR3 is made up of 13 amino acids. The CDR3 protein is CASSGVHGSTQYF. The CDR3 nucleotides read TGCGCCAGCAGCGGGGTACATGGAAGTACGCAGTATTTT.

The chain couples TRBV5-4 to TRBJ2-5; maybe TRBD2 (5 bases). Germline-derived CDR1 and CDR2 are SGHNT and YYREEE (reference sequence). Trimming removed 3 bases from V and 4 bases from J, with 13 bases in between. The CDR3 consists of 14 residues. The DNA for the CDR3 is TGTGCCAGCAGCTCCCTCCGTGGAGGAGAGACCCAGTACTTC. This encodes CASSSLRGGETQYF.

The chain links TRBV27 to TRBJ2-1; tentatively, D is TRBD2 (5 bases). Germline CDR1 is MNHEY and CDR2 is SMNVEV (reference sequence). The V gene lost 10 bases and the J gene lost 3 bases, with 16 bases spanning the gap. This CDR3 is built from 14 residues. In DNA form, the CDR3 reads TGTGCCACGCAGAGCGGAGGTATCTACAATGAGCAGTTCTTC. The encoded protein is CATQSGGIYNEQFF.

The chain uses TRBV4-1 and TRBJ2-1, with 8 bases aligning to TRBD2. The V segment lost 9 bases and the J segment 4 bases; nucleotides outside the gene matches: 8. From germline, CDR1 is MGHRA and CDR2 YSYEKL. The CDR3 has 14 amino acids. The CDR3 protein is CASAASGGYNEQFF. The CDR3 DNA sequence: TGCGCCAGTGCAGCAAGCGGGGGATACAATGAGCAGTTCTTC.

In its sample, this clone was seen a few times. The gene calls are TRBV29-1 and TRBJ2-4, with 7 bases matching TRBD2. The CDR3 has 14 residues. Germline assignment: CDR1 SQVTM and CDR2 ANQGSEA. J gave up 5 bases and V 7 bases, and 11 bases lay outside the gene matches. CDR3 protein: CSAGTGTTQNIQYF. CDR3 coding DNA: TGCAGCGCAGGGACCGGGACTACTCAAAACATTCAGTACTTC.

The chain employs TRBV6-6 and TRBJ1-1; 7 nucleotides match TRBD1. The CDR3 sequence is 14 residues long. CDR1 and CDR2 (germline): MNHNY, SVGAGI (reference sequence). V lost 6 bases to trimming and J lost 8 bases; unmatched junction nucleotides: 12. The CDR3 DNA reads TGTGCCAGCAGCCACGACAGGGCGTTGGTGGAAGCTTTCTTT. Encoded protein: CASSHDRALVEAFF.